This entry lists 22 T cell receptor beta chains sequenced from one sample in a study of T cell repertoires in cytomegalovirus infection. TCRdb analysed the reads with MiXCR anew, one entry per CDR3 protein. The sample yields tens of thousands of distinct CDR3 sequences, about 4.2% seen once. What was sequenced was PBMCs. The receptors derive from a human donor in good health (CMV status not recorded). Some clones in this sample may be carry-over from other donors' samples.

This clonotype occurred many times. The chain combines TRBV29-1 with TRBJ1-5; TRBD1 matches 7 bases. With V trimmed by 4 bases and J by 3 bases, 3 bases remained unmatched. CDR1 and CDR2 from the germline V gene are SQVTM and ANQGSEA. This CDR3 spans 13 amino acids. The CDR3 loop reads CSVVQGSNQPQHF. CDR3 DNA sequence: TGCAGCGTTGTACAGGGGTCCAATCAGCCCCAGCATTTT.

This clonotype was observed at least ten times. The chain joins TRBV7-2 to TRBJ2-5, with D tentatively TRBD2 (5 bases). CDR1 is SGHTA and CDR2 is FQGNSA in the germline V gene. The CDR3 length is 12 residues. The ends were cut back, 5 bases at V and 7 bases at J, with 11 bases in the middle. Here the CDR3 reads CASSTSGGTQYF. The CDR3 DNA reads as TGTGCCAGCAGCACCAGTGGAGGGACCCAGTACTTC.

This clonotype turned up a few times. The chain joins TRBV7-1 to TRBJ2-3, with 8 bases matching TRBD2. TRBV7-1 is reported as an ORF; its role is uncertain. V was pared by 5 bases and J by 3 bases, with 10 bases of the junction left unmatched. The CDR3 totals 16 residues. This chain's CDR3 is CASSPQRGLSTDTQYF. The CDR3 DNA follows: TGTGCCAGCAGCCCCCAGCGGGGGCTAAGTACAGATACGCAGTATTTT.

This clonotype was detected many times. The chain couples TRBV6-2 or TRBV6-3 to TRBJ2-7, with 9 positions matching TRBD2. V lost 4 bases and J lost 0; bases outside the gene matches: 4. Germline-derived CDR1 and CDR2 are MNHEY and SVGEGT. The CDR3 consists of 15 residues. CDR3 nucleotide sequence: TGTGCCAGCAGTTTTAGCGGGGGCAACTCCTACGAGCAGTACTTC. Protein: CASSFSGGNSYEQYF.

This clonotype appeared many times. The rearrangement joins TRBV20-1 to TRBJ1-4; weak D call: TRBD1 (5 bases). Germline CDR1 reads DFQATT; CDR2 reads SNEGSKA (reference sequence). V dropped 1 base and J dropped 7 bases, with 13 bases sitting between them. This CDR3 contains 14 residues. Here the CDR3 DNA reads TGCAGTGCTAGAGTACGAGGGGTTGTTGAAAAACTGTTTTTT. Its translation is CSARVRGVVEKLFF.

In this sample, this clonotype turned up many times. The V gene is TRBV6-5, the J gene TRBJ2-6, with TRBD1 identical over 9 bases. J was trimmed by 4 bases and V by 10 bases; bases with no gene match: 17. This CDR3 is 18 amino acids long. Germline values: CDR1 MNHEY, CDR2 SVGAGI. As DNA, the CDR3 is TGTGCCACTCGCCCCGGAACAGGGGGCGCTTCGGGGGCCAACGTCCTGACTTTC. Protein product: CATRPGTGGASGANVLTF.

This clonotype has ten or more counts. V usage is TRBV29-1 and J usage is TRBJ1-4; TRBD1 agrees at 10 bases. The CDR3 sequence is 16 residues long. J lost 8 bases, V lost 4 bases, and 13 bases had no gene match. The germline gives CDR1 SQVTM, CDR2 ANQGSEA. CDR3 sequence reads: CSVAGGTGEVGEKLFF. The CDR3 region has the DNA TGCAGCGTTGCAGGTGGGACAGGGGAAGTAGGCGAAAAACTGTTTTTT.

This clonotype was counted only a few times. The chain recombines TRBV7-3 with TRBJ2-2; 8 positions match TRBD2. V lost 6 bases to trimming and J lost 6 bases; unmatched junction nucleotides: 3. CDR1 is SGHTA, CDR2 FQGTGA, per germline. This CDR3 is built from 13 residues. Here the CDR3 reads CASSSGGPGELFF. The CDR3 nucleotides are TGTGCCAGCAGTTCGGGGGGGCCCGGGGAGCTGTTTTTT.

This clonotype has at least ten counts. J is TRBJ2-5 and V is TRBV28; D gene unclear. CDR1 is MDHEN and CDR2 is SYDVKM in the germline V gene. The CDR3 runs to 14 residues. V was clipped by 6 bases and J by 3 bases, with 14 bases between them. The CDR3 coding sequence is TGTGCCAGCAGCCCCCTGGCGTTAGAAGAGACCCAGTACTTC. Its protein product is CASSPLALEETQYF.

In this sample, this clonotype turned up many times. The chain links TRBV29-1 to TRBJ2-2; D is uncertain. The CDR3 totals 11 residues. The V gene lost 4 bases and the J gene lost 9 bases, with 9 bases spanning the gap. The V gene's germline CDR1 is SQVTM and CDR2 ANQGSEA. This CDR3 is CSVGRVRELFF. CDR3 sequence (DNA): TGCAGCGTTGGGAGAGTCCGGGAGCTGTTTTTT.

This clonotype was detected many times. V usage is TRBV7-4 and J usage is TRBJ1-1; D is possibly TRBD1 (5 bases). The CDR3 has 14 amino acids. Germline V gene sequence: CDR1 SGHVT, CDR2 SQSDAQ. Trimming pared 5 bases from V and 8 bases from J, leaving 18 bases between. The CDR3 is CASSHPGRETEAFF. The CDR3 region has the DNA TGTGCCAGCAGCCACCCGGGACGGGAAACCGAAGCTTTCTTT.

At least ten counts were recorded for this clonotype. This chain connects TRBV19 to TRBJ2-2, with 9 bases identical to TRBD2. This CDR3 region has 16 residues. The V segment lost 4 bases and the J segment 2 bases; nucleotides outside the gene matches: 5. Per the germline V gene, CDR1 is LNHDA and CDR2 is SQIVND (reference sequence). The CDR3 sequence is CASSRFSGGNTGELFF. The CDR3, as DNA: TGTGCCAGTAGTAGATTTAGCGGGGGTAACACCGGGGAGCTGTTTTTT.

This clonotype was detected many times. V is TRBV7-2 and J is TRBJ1-2; D is undetermined. The CDR3 has 12 amino acids. V was shortened by 5 bases and J by 7 bases, with 11 bases between the two germline ends. Germline V gives CDR1 SGHTA, CDR2 FQGNSA. The chain's CDR3 is CASSQPGGGYTF. The CDR3 DNA is TGTGCCAGCAGCCAACCAGGAGGTGGCTACACCTTC.

This clonotype was observed many times. J is TRBJ2-5 and V is TRBV7-6; D is unresolved. Germline V lookup: CDR1 SGHVS, CDR2 FNYEAQ. The CDR3 has 13 amino acids. V gave up 0 bases and J gave up 3 bases, with 5 bases separating them. CDR3 nucleotides: TGTGCCAGCAGCTTAGCGACCAAAGAGACCCAGTACTTC. It specifies CASSLATKETQYF.

The chain employs TRBV11-1 and TRBJ2-1, with 9 positions matching TRBD2. The CDR3 extends over 16 amino acids. Germline V gene sequence: CDR1 SGHAT, CDR2 FQDESV (reference sequence). Trimming removed 4 bases from V and 10 bases from J; junction bases left unmatched: 14. The CDR3 is CASSSPQAGGPNEQFF. The CDR3 DNA follows: TGTGCCAGCAGCTCCCCCCAGGCGGGAGGGCCCAACGAGCAGTTCTTC. Complete variable domain (other parts from reference TRBV11-1 and TRBJ2-1): EAEVAQSPRYKITEKSQAVAFWCDPISGHATLYWYRQILGQGPELLVQFQDESVVDDSQLPKDRFSAERLKGVDSTLKIQPAELGDSAMYLCASSSPQAGGPNEQFFGPGTRLTVL.

This clonotype was observed at least ten times. The chain employs TRBV7-6 and TRBJ2-3; maybe TRBD2 (6 bases). This CDR3 is built from 19 residues. Germline values: CDR1 SGHVS, CDR2 FNYEAQ. The V end was cut by 3 bases, the J end by 1 base, with 23 bases between. The CDR3 nucleotides read TGTGCCAGCAGCTTGGTCCCAAAGACCAGGGAGCGGGGCACAGATACGCAGTATTTT. Translation gives CASSLVPKTRERGTDTQYF.

At least ten counts were recorded for this clonotype. The V gene is TRBV15, the J gene TRBJ1-2, with D perhaps matching TRBD1 (5 bases). The CDR3 is 12 residues long. Germline V gene sequence: CDR1 LNHNV, CDR2 YYDKDF (reference sequence). V was shortened by 8 bases and J by 7 bases, with 14 bases between the two germline ends. This chain's CDR3 is CATAPGGGGYTF. CDR3 nucleotides: TGTGCCACCGCCCCCGGGGGAGGTGGCTACACCTTC.

This clonotype occurred many times. The V call is TRBV7-8, the J call TRBJ1-5; 8 positions match TRBD1. The CDR3 contains 14 residues. Trimming took 4 bases from V and 5 from J; bases not matched to a gene: 4. CDR1 SGHVS and CDR2 FQNEAQ come from the germline V gene. The chain's CDR3 is CASSSVTGDQPQHF. In DNA, the CDR3 is TGTGCCAGCAGCTCAGTGACAGGGGATCAGCCCCAGCATTTT.

This clonotype has at least ten counts. The chain joins TRBV6-2 or TRBV6-3 to TRBJ2-3; TRBD2 matches at 7 bases. CDR1 is MNHEY, CDR2 SVGEGT, per germline. Germline trimming cut 0 bases from V and 0 bases from J; bases unmatched to any gene: 0. The CDR3 is 15 amino acids. This CDR3 is CASSYSSGSTDTQYF. In nucleotides, the CDR3 is TGTGCCAGCAGTTACTCTAGCGGGAGCACAGATACGCAGTATTTT.

This clonotype has ten or more counts. The V and J genes are TRBV7-2 and TRBJ2-5, with D possibly TRBD1 on 6 matching bases. V was clipped by 4 bases and J by 1 base, with 19 bases between them. The germline V gene encodes CDR1 SGHTA and CDR2 FQGNSA. CDR3 length: 17 residues. In nucleotides, the CDR3 is TGTGCCAGCAGCTCCTTTCCTAGGGGGACCATCCAAGAGACCCAGTACTTC. It specifies CASSSFPRGTIQETQYF. The whole variable domain, remainder taken from reference TRBV7-2 and TRBJ2-5, is GAGVSQSPSNKVTEKGKDVELRCDPISGHTALYWYRQSLGQGLEFLIYFQGNSAPDKSGLPSDRFSAERTGGSVSTLTIQRTQQEDSAVYLCASSSFPRGTIQETQYFGPGTRLLVL.

This clonotype has a count of ten or more. The chain joins TRBV6-2 or TRBV6-3 to TRBJ2-1; tentative D call: TRBD1 (6 bases). Germline lookup yields CDR1 MNHEY and CDR2 SVGEGT. This CDR3 contains 14 residues. V was pared by 4 bases and J by 9 bases, with 16 bases between. CDR3 loop: CASSFGLVGGEQFF. Here the CDR3 DNA reads TGTGCCAGCAGTTTCGGGCTTGTAGGGGGTGAGCAGTTCTTC.

This clonotype was seen at least ten times. The rearrangement uses TRBV7-3 and TRBJ2-5, with 9 bases lining up with TRBD2. The CDR3 extends over 14 amino acids. CDR1 and CDR2 from the germline V gene are SGHTA and FQGTGA. The V and J ends lost 5 bases and 7 bases, in that order; junction bases with no gene match: 8. Written as DNA, the CDR3 is TGTGCCAGCAGCCCTCAGCGGGGGGAAGGGACCCAGTACTTC. Translated: CASSPQRGEGTQYF.